The rows below give T cell receptor beta chains drawn from one sample of a study of T cells in Graves' hyperthyroidism and ophthalmopathy. TCRdb processed the multiplex PCR reads anew with MiXCR; each CDR3 protein has one entry. The data show 350,000 to 400,000 distinct CDR3 sequences, under 15% seen once. The sample consisted of blood. The receptors derive from a woman in her thirties with Graves' hyperthyroidism. The CDR3 runs from the conserved cysteine through the conserved F or W. D genes are given only for firm matches. Not all rows give a size; the values are once, few, many and, for expanded clones, a class.

J gene	clone size	D gene	V gene	CDR3 protein	CDR3 DNA
TRBJ2-3	many	.	TRBV20-1	CSARDGARVDTQYF	TGCAGTGCTAGAGATGGGGCGAGGGTAGATACGCAGTATTTT
TRBJ1-2	few	.	TRBV15	CATSLGGGATYGYTF	TGTGCCACCAGTCTGGGGGGGGGCGCAACCTATGGCTACACCTTC
TRBJ1-2	many	.	TRBV12-5	CASGLEDSYYGYTF	TGTGCTAGTGGTTTGGAAGACAGTTACTATGGCTACACCTTC
TRBJ2-2	.	.	TRBV19	CASFSGRANTGELFF	TGTGCCAGCTTTTCCGGACGGGCGAACACCGGGGAGCTGTTTTTT
TRBJ1-1	many	.	TRBV20-1	CSAYPPNTEAFF	TGCAGTGCCTATCCCCCGAACACTGAAGCTTTCTTT
TRBJ2-1	many	TRBD2	TRBV7-2	CASSRHSGRAGYNEQFF	TGTGCCAGCAGCAGACATAGCGGGAGGGCCGGCTACAATGAGCAGTTCTTC
TRBJ2-1	.	.	TRBV28	CASSLRGGPYNEQFF	TGTGCCAGCAGTTTAAGAGGAGGGCCCTACAATGAGCAGTTCTTC
TRBJ2-7	many	.	TRBV30	CAWSVTGAYEQYF	TGTGCCTGGAGTGTAACGGGTGCCTACGAGCAGTACTTC
TRBJ2-1	few	TRBD1	TRBV20-1	CSDFRQGGHEQFF	TGCAGTGACTTCAGACAGGGCGGACATGAGCAGTTCTTC
TRBJ2-5	many	.	TRBV12-3/TRBV12-4	CASSSGAQETQYF	TGTGCCAGCAGCTCCGGGGCGCAAGAGACCCAGTACTTC